These 18 T cell receptor beta chains share one sample of origin, sequenced in a study of cytomegalovirus exposure and HLA in healthy donors (dated by TCRdb to between 2016 and 2019). Library preparation used the immunoSEQ multiplex PCR assay. For the multiplex PCR, a mixture combining 60 forward primers for TCR Vbeta segments and 13 reverse primers for TCR Jbeta segments was used. TCRdb's version of the immuneACCESS table is confined to in-frame rearrangements and falls short of the full clone set. An unresolved V gene accounts for under half of the shortfall where checked; the remainder is of unknown origin. For this sample there are 130,000 to 150,000 clones; approximately 78% appear just once. The ten largest clones add up to roughly 2.9% of the sample. The specimen sequenced was PBMCs. These receptors were taken from a female donor in good health and CMV-seronegative.

This clone was observed a single time. This chain links TRBV30 with TRBJ2-1; D is undetermined. The V gene's germline CDR1 is GTSNPN and CDR2 SVGIG (reference sequence). Trimming took 3 bases from V and 5 from J, leaving 14 bases between them. The CDR3 is 14 residues long. In nucleotides, the CDR3 is TGTGCCTGGAGCCTAGGCCCATTCGACAATGAGCAGTTCTTC. Translated: CAWSLGPFDNEQFF.

V and J are TRBV19 and TRBJ2-2; tentative D call: TRBD1 (5 bases). The CDR3 spans 13 residues. Germline-derived CDR1 and CDR2 are LNHDA and SQIVND (reference sequence). The V end lost 6 bases, the J end lost 4 bases, and 9 bases lay between the germline ends. CDR3 nucleotides: TGTGCCAGTAGCGTGACAGTCACCGGGGAGCTGTTTTTT. This gives the protein CASSVTVTGELFF. The full variable domain, in which reference TRBV19 and TRBJ2-2 provide the parts outside the CDR3, is DGGITQSPKYLFRKEGQNVTLSCEQNLNHDAMYWYRQDPGQGLRLIYYSQIVNDFQKGDIAEGYSVSREKKESFPLTVTSAQKNPTAFYLCASSVTVTGELFFGEGSRLTVL.

V and J are TRBV30 and TRBJ2-1; 11 nucleotides line up with TRBD2. V gave up 8 bases and J gave up 9 bases; unmatched junction bases: 15. The CDR3 totals 15 residues. CDR1 GTSNPN and CDR2 SVGIG come from the germline V gene (reference sequence). CDR3 sequence: CARTLLSGGAGEQFF. CDR3 coding DNA: TGTGCCCGCACCCTACTTAGCGGGGGGGCCGGTGAGCAGTTCTTC.

This chain joins TRBV10-3 and TRBJ1-4; 7 nucleotides match TRBD1. J was trimmed by 5 bases and V by 4 bases; bases with no gene match: 7. The CDR3 length is 15 residues. Germline V gene data show CDR1 as ENHRY and CDR2 as SYGVKD. CDR3 sequence (DNA): TGTGCCATCAGTGCCGACAGGGCCGACAATGAAAAACTGTTTTTT. This codes for CAISADRADNEKLFF.

This clone occurred a few times. The chain joins TRBV6-5 to TRBJ2-1; TRBD1 matches 7 bases. Trimming at V came to 1 base and at J to 4 bases, leaving 7 bases not matched to a gene. There are 16 residues in the CDR3. Per germline, CDR1 MNHEY and CDR2 SVGAGI. CDR3 region: CASSYFGTELYNEQFF. CDR3 DNA sequence: TGTGCCAGCAGTTACTTCGGGACAGAGCTATACAATGAGCAGTTCTTC.

The chain recombines TRBV7-6 with TRBJ1-6; 7 nucleotides line up with TRBD1. The CDR3 contains 14 residues. Germline lookup yields CDR1 SGHVS and CDR2 FNYEAQ. Losses at the gene ends were 4 bases for V and 8 bases for J; bases not matched to a gene: 5. CDR3 sequence (DNA): TGTGCCAGCAGCTACCGGGACAGCTATTCACCCCTCCACTTT. Translating gives CASSYRDSYSPLHF.

This clone has just a few counts. V and J are TRBV7-6 and TRBJ2-3, with unresolved D. The CDR3 is 12 amino acids. CDR1 and CDR2 from the germline V gene are SGHVS and FNYEAQ. V was pared by 2 bases and J by 6 bases, with 6 bases between. CDR3 in DNA: TGTGCCAGCAGCTTACAGTGGGATACGCAGTATTTT. Protein product: CASSLQWDTQYF.

The V gene is TRBV30, the J gene TRBJ1-2; the D is unclear. V was cut by 2 bases and J by 4 bases, with 5 bases left in between. Germline V CDR1 and CDR2: GTSNPN, SVGIG (reference sequence). The CDR3 runs 11 residues. Here the CDR3 DNA reads TGTGCCTGGAGTTTCTCCTATGGCTACACCTTC. Amino acids: CAWSFSYGYTF.

The chain combines TRBV18 with TRBJ2-5, with no clear D. CDR3 length equals 14 residues. Trimming shortened V by 5 bases and J by 5 bases, and 15 bases separated the two germline ends. Looked up from germline, CDR1 is KGHSH and CDR2 is LQKENI. In DNA, the CDR3 is TGTGCCAGCTCAGTAATAGAGATTCGGGAGACCCAGTACTTC. It is translated as CASSVIEIRETQYF.

This clone appeared a single time. This chain connects TRBV6-5 to TRBJ2-7; TRBD1 matches 8 bases. This CDR3 spans 15 amino acids. The junction had 6 bases not matched to a gene; V was cut back by 2 bases and J by 3 bases. Germline CDR1 is MNHEY and CDR2 is SVGAGI. CDR3 in DNA: TGTGCCAGCAGTTACCGGCCGGGACAGGTCTACGAGCAGTACTTC. Translation gives CASSYRPGQVYEQYF.

The chain couples TRBV7-8 to TRBJ1-2; perhaps TRBD1 as D (5 bases). From germline, CDR1 is SGHVS and CDR2 FQNEAQ. This CDR3 has 15 amino acids. Trimming shortened V by 5 bases and J by 2 bases, and 15 bases separated the two germline ends. The CDR3 loop reads CASSLDQGRNYGYTF. The CDR3 nucleotides read TGTGCCAGCAGCCTAGATCAGGGAAGGAACTATGGCTACACCTTC.

This clone showed up just a few times. The chain combines TRBV6-1 with TRBJ1-2, with 9 positions matching TRBD1. The germline gives CDR1 MNHNS, CDR2 SASEGT. The CDR3 covers 15 residues. V was clipped by 4 bases and J by 4 bases; unmatched bases: 7. CDR3 in amino acids: CASSAGQGHSYGYTF. The CDR3 DNA reads TGTGCCAGCAGTGCTGGACAGGGGCATTCCTATGGCTACACCTTC.

The chain links TRBV5-4 to TRBJ1-2; 10 bases agree with TRBD1. Trimming at V came to 4 bases and at J to 8 bases, leaving 11 bases not matched to a gene. This CDR3 has 15 amino acids. CDR1 is SGHNT and CDR2 is YYREEE in the germline V gene (reference sequence). The CDR3 coding sequence is TGTGCCAGCAGCACCGGACAGGGGGAGAGAGAAGGCTACACCTTC. Its protein product is CASSTGQGEREGYTF. The full variable domain, completed using reference TRBV5-4 and TRBJ1-2, is ETGVTQSPTHLIKTRGQQVTLRCSSQSGHNTVSWYQQALGQGPQFIFQYYREEENGRGNFPPRFSGLQFPNYSSELNVNALELDDSALYLCASSTGQGEREGYTFGSGTRLTVV.

The gene calls are TRBV5-1 and TRBJ1-2; a weak D match, TRBD1 (5 bases). V was trimmed by 6 bases and J by 4 bases, leaving 16 bases between them. CDR1 is SGHRS, CDR2 YFSETQ, per germline. This CDR3 region has 14 residues. The CDR3 here is CASTPGGGIYGYTF. The CDR3, as DNA: TGCGCCAGCACGCCAGGCGGGGGTATCTATGGCTACACCTTC.

The J gene is TRBJ1-2, the V gene TRBV27; possibly TRBD1 for D (5 bases). V dropped 5 bases and J dropped 7 bases, with 11 bases sitting between them. Germline V gene lookup returns CDR1 MNHEY and CDR2 SMNVEV (reference sequence). This CDR3 comprises 12 residues. In DNA, the CDR3 is TGTGCCAGCAGTCGCCCGGGGGGTGGCTACACCTTC. It translates to CASSRPGGGYTF.

The rearrangement uses TRBV7-8 and TRBJ1-1; 7 nucleotides agree with TRBD1. Germline CDR1 is SGHVS and CDR2 is FQNEAQ. This CDR3 is built from 15 residues. V lost 5 bases and J lost 3; bases outside the gene matches: 9. The CDR3 nucleotides read TGTGCCAGCAGCCCAGAAAGGGGGCGAGACACTGAAGCTTTCTTT. This translates into CASSPERGRDTEAFF.

This clone was found once. The chain is built from TRBV27 and TRBJ1-2; no firm D call. Trimming shortened V by 3 bases and J by 6 bases, and 14 bases separated the two germline ends. The germline CDR1 and CDR2 sequences are MNHEY and SMNVEV (reference sequence). The CDR3 covers 14 residues. CDR3 loop: CASSFRGLMDGYTF. For the CDR3, the DNA is TGTGCCAGCAGTTTTAGAGGGCTTATGGATGGCTACACCTTC.

This clone was recorded once. This sequence joins TRBV27 and TRBJ1-5; a weak D match, TRBD1 (6 bases). The CDR3 is 14 amino acids. Germline V gives CDR1 MNHEY, CDR2 SMNVEV (reference sequence). The germline V and J ends were trimmed by 5 bases and 1 base, with 9 bases remaining between them. The CDR3, as DNA: TGTGCCAGCAGTCAACAGGGCAGCAATCAGCCCCAGCATTTT. Translated, it gives CASSQQGSNQPQHF.